Included here is one TCR beta chain sequence, with context. Its antigen remains unknown. Germline CDR1 and CDR2: SGDLS and YYNGEE. The trim removed 3 bases at V and 8 bases at J, leaving 11 bases unmatched. The CDR3 extends over 15 amino acids. The sample belongs to a study of OX40 agonist ivuxolimab in advanced cancers. The overall study: There were three patients with partial responses, one having hepatocellular carcinoma and two cutaneous melanoma.

General observations from the study: CD4+ and CD8+ blood T cells expanded clonally by week 6 at 0.1 to 3.0 mg/kg. The antigens recognized by the expanded peripheral T cells, that is their antigen specificity, were not determined.

Assay used: immunoSEQ multiplex PCR; TCRdb lists only in-frame clones, some missing. The table lists 55,000 to 75,000 clones, 85% to 90% of them singletons, with more than 0.35% in the top ten. This clonotype originated in an adult with an advanced solid tumor such as melanoma, head and neck, liver or kidney cancer. This rearrangement joins TRBV9 to TRBJ2-3; 8 bases fit TRBD2. This specimen was CD4+ or CD8+ T cells sorted from blood, taken in a trial of the OX40 agonist ivuxolimab. This CDR3 is CASSAAGSGAVTQYF. The CDR3 DNA reads as TGTGCCAGCAGCGCAGCGGGTAGCGGGGCCGTTACGCAGTATTTT.